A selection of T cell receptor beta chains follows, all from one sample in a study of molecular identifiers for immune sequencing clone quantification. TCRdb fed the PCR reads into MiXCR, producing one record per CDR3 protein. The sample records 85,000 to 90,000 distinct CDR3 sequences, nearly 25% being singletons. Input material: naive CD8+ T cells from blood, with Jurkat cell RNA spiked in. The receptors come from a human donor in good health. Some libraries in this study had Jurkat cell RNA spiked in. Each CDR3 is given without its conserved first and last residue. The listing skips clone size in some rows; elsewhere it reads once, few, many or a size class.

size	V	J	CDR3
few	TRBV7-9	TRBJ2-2	ASSFLTVGGELF
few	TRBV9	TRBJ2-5	ASSASGGARETQY
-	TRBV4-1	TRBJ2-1	ASSQDQGFSTEQF
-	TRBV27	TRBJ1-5	ASRFLTGRNNQPQH
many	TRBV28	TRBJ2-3	ASSRTSTDTQY
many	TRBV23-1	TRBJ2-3	ASSQSSH
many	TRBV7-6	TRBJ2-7	ASSLVRGPGSEKSLY
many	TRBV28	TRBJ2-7	ASSFLGSYEQY
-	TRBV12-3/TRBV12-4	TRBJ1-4	ASSTWGQNNEKLF
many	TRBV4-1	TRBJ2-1	ASSQDRQGPEQF
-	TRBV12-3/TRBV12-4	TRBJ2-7	ASRPGGDYEQY
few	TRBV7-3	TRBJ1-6	ASSSTGSYNSPLH
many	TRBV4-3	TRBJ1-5	ASSTSRGNQPQH
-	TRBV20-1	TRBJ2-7	SASIGRGYEQY
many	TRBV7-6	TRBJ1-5	ASSLLDRRLNQPQH
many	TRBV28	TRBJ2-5	ASNIAEQETQY
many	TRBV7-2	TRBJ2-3	ASSHTGLITDTQY
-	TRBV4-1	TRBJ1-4	ASSQDKGGQPEKLF
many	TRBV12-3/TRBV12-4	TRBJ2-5	ASSLTGGETQY
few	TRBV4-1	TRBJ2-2	ASGLGALSNTGELF
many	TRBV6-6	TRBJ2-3	ASTAGLTDTQY
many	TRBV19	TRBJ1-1	ASAGRKNTEAF
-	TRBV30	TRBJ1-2	AWWAGASFT
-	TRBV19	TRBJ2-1	ASTYTGTSNEQF
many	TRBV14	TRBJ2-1	ASSLPGLEQF
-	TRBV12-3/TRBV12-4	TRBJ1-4	SSSPRGQGFRLF
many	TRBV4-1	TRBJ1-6	ASSQDGVMSGDSYNSPLH
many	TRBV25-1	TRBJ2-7	ASSEYDAEQY
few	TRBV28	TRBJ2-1	ASSLSREGVNEQF
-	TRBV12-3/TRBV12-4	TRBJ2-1	ASSDSGRAVQFNEQF
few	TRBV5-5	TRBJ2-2	ASSFIWGNGELF
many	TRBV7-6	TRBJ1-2	ASSPLGGYT
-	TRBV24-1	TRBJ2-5	ATSDETLETQY
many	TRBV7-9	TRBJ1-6	ASSAIGTVINSPLH
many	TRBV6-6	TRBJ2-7	ASSYPASSYEQY